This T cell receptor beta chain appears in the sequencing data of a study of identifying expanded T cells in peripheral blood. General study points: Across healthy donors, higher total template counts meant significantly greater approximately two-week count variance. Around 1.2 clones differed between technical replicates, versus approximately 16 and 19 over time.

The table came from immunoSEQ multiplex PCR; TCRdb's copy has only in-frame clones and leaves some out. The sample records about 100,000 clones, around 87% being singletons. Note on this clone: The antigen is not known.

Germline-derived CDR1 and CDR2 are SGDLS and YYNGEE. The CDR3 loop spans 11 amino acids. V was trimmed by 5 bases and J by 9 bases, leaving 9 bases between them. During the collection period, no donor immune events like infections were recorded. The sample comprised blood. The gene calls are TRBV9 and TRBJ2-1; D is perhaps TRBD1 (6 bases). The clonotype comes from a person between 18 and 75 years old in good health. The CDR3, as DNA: TGTGCCAGCAGTGGGGGCGGTGAGCAGTTCTTC. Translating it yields CASSGGGEQFF.